The 2 T cell receptor beta chains presented below share a single source sample, sequenced in a study of T-cell memory formation after mild COVID-19. MiXCR was run by TCRdb on the 5' RACE reads, yielding one entry per CDR3 protein. The sample lists some 180,000 distinct CDR3 sequences, around 18% occurring once. Sequencing used PBMCs or a T cell subset sorted from them (not recorded which). These receptors came from a man aged 18 to 30 who had mild COVID-19 (a few samples of this study predate the infection). Cell type and time point are not known.

The chain has TRBV30 and TRBJ2-1; no reliable D call. This CDR3 contains 12 residues. V shed 1 base and J shed 4 bases, with 5 bases lying between them. Germline CDR1 and CDR2: GTSNPN and SVGIG (reference sequence). Written as DNA, the CDR3 is TGTGCCTGGAGTGGCAATTACAATGAGCAGTTCTTC. Amino acids: CAWSGNYNEQFF.

This clonotype was seen a handful of times. The chain carries TRBV3-1 and TRBJ1-1, with D unresolved. The CDR3 length is 14 residues. Germline-derived CDR1 and CDR2 are LGHDT and YNNKEL (reference sequence). The V and J ends lost 0 bases and 4 bases respectively, with 9 bases between them. CDR3 sequence (DNA): TGTGCCAGCAGCCAAGATGACCGGAGCACTGAAGCTTTCTTT. It translates to CASSQDDRSTEAFF.